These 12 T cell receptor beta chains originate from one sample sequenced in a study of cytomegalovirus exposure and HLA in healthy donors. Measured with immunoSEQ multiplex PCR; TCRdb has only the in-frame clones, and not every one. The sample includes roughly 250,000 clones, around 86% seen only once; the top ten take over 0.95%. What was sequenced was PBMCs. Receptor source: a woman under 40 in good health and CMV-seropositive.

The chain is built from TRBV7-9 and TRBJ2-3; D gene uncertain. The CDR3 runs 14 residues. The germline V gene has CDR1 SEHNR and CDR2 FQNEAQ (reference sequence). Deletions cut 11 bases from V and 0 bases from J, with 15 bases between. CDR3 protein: CALGSGPSTDTQYF. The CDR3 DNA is TGTGCCCTAGGATCGGGTCCAAGCACAGATACGCAGTATTTT.

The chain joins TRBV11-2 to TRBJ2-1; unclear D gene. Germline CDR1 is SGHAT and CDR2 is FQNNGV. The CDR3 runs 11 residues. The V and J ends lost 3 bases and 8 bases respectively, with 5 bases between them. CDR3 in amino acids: CASSLFYEQFF. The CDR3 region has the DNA TGTGCCAGCAGCTTGTTCTATGAGCAGTTCTTC.

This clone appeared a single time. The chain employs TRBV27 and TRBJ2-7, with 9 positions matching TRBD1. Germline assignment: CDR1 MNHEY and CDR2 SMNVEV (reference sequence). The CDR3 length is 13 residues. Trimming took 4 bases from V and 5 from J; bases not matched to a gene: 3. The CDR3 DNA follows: TGTGCCAGCAGTTGGACAGGGGAACACGAGCAGTACTTC. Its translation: CASSWTGEHEQYF.

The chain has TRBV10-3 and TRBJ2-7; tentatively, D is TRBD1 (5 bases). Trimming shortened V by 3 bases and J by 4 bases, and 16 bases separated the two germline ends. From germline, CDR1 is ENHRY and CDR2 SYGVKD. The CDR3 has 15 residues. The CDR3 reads CAISDSTQESYEQYF. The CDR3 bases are TGTGCCATCAGTGATTCGACACAGGAATCTTACGAGCAGTACTTC.

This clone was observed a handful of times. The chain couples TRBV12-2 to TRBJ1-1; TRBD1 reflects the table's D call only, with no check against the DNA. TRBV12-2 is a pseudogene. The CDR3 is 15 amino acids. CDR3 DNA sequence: TGTGCAAGTCGCTTAAAGAACAGAAGGAACACTGAAGCTTTCTTT. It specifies CASRLKNRRNTEAFF.

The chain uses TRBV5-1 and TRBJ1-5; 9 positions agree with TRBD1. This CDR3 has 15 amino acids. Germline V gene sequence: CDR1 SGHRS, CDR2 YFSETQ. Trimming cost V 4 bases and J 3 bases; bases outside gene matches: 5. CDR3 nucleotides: TGCGCCAGCAGCGTGGGACAGGGAGCCAATCAGCCCCAGCATTTT. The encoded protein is CASSVGQGANQPQHF.

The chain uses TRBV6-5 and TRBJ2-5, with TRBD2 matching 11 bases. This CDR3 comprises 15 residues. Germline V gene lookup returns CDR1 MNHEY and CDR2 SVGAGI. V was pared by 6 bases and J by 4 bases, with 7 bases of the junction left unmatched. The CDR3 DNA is TGTGCCAGCAGAGGGACACTAGCGGGAGTAGAGACCCAGTACTTC. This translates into CASRGTLAGVETQYF.

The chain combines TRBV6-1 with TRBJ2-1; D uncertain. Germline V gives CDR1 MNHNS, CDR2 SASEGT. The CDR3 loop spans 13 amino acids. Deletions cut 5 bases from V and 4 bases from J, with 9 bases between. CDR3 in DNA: TGTGCCAGCAGTCTTATAGCTTACAATGAGCAGTTCTTC. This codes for CASSLIAYNEQFF.

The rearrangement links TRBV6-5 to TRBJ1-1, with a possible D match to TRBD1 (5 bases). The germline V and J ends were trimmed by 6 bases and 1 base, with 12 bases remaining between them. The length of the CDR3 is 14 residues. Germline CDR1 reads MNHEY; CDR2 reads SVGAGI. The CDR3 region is CASSIWGPNTEAFF. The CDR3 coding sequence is TGTGCCAGCAGCATCTGGGGCCCGAACACTGAAGCTTTCTTT.

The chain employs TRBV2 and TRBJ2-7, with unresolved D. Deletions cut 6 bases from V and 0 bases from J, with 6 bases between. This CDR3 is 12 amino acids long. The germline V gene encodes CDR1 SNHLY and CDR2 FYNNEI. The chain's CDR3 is CASSVSSYEQYF. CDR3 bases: TGTGCCAGCAGCGTGAGCTCCTACGAGCAGTACTTC.

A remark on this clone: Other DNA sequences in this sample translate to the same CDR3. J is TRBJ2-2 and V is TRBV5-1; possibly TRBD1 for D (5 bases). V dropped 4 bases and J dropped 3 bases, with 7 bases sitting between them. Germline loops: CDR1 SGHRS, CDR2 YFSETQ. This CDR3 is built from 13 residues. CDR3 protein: CASSLTDTGELFF. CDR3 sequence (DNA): TGCGCCAGCAGCCTGACAGACACCGGGGAGCTGTTTTTT.

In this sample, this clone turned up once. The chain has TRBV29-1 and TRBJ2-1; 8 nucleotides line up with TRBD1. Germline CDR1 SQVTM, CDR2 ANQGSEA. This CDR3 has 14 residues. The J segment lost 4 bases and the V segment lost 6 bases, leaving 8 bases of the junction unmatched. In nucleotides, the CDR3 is TGCAGCGTGTACAAGACAGGGGCTTACAATGAGCAGTTCTTC. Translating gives CSVYKTGAYNEQFF.